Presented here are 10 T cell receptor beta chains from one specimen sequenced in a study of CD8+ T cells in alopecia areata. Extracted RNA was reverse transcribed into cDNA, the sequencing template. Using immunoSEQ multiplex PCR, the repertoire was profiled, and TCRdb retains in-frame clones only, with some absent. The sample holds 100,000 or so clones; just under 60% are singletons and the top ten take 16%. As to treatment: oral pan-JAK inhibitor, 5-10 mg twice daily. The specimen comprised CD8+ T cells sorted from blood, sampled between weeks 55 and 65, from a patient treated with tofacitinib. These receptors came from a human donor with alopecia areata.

CDR3 region: CASSLALAGVTSTDTQYF. The CDR3 DNA reads TGCGCCAGCAGCTTGGCCCTGGCAGGGGTGACTAGCACAGATACGCAGTATTTT. The chain links TRBV5-1 to TRBJ2-3; TRBD1 is a possible D gene (6 bases). CDR3 length equals 18 residues. The germline CDR1 and CDR2 sequences are SGHRS and YFSETQ. The germline V and J ends were trimmed by 0 bases and 0 bases, with 17 bases remaining between them. Full variable domain (missing parts from reference TRBV5-1 and TRBJ2-3): KAGVTQTPRYLIKTRGQQVTLSCSPISGHRSVSWYQQTPGQGLQFLFEYFSETQRNKGNFPGRFSGRQFSNSRSEMNVSTLELGDSALYLCASSLALAGVTSTDTQYFGPGTRLTVL.

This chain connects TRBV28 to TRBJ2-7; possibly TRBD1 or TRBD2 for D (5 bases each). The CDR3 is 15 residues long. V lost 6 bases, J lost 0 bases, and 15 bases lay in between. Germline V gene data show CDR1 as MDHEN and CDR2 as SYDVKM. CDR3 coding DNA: TGTGCCAGCAGACTCCGGGACGGAAGCTCCTACGAGCAGTACTTC. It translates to CASRLRDGSSYEQYF.

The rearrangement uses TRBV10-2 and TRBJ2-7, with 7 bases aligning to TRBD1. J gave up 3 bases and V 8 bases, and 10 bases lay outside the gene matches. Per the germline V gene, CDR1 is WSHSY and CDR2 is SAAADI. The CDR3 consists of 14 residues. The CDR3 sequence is CASQSGTVLYEQYF. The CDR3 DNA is TGCGCCAGCCAATCGGGGACAGTCCTCTACGAGCAGTACTTC.

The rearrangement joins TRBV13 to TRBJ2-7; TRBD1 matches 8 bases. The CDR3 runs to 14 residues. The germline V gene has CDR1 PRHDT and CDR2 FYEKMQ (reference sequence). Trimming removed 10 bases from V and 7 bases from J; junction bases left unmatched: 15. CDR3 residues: CATGVGTGASEQYF. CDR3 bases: TGTGCCACCGGCGTGGGGACAGGAGCCTCGGAGCAGTACTTC.

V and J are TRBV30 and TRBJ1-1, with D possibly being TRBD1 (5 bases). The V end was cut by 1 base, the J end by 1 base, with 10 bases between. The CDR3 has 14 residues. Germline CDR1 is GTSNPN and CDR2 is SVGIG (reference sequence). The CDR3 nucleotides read TGTGCCTGGAGTGAAGAGGGGCCGAACACTGAAGCTTTCTTT. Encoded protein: CAWSEEGPNTEAFF.

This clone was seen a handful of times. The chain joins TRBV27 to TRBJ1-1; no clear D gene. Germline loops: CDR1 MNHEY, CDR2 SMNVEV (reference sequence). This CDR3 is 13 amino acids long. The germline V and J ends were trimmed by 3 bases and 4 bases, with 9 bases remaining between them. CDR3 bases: TGTGCCAGCAGTTTTGGGGTGGTCACTGAAGCTTTCTTT. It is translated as CASSFGVVTEAFF.

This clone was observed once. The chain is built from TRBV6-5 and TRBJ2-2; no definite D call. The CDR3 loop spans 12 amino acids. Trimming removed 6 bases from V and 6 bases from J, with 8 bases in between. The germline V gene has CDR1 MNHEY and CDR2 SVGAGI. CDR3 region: CASSLGAGELFF. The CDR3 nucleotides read TGTGCCAGCAGCCTAGGAGCCGGGGAGCTGTTTTTT.

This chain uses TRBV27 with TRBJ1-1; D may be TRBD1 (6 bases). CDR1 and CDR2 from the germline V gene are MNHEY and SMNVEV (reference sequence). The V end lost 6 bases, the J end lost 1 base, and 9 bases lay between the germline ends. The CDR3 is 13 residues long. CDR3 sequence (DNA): TGTGCCAGCAGGCAGGGGACGAACACTGAAGCTTTCTTT. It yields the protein CASRQGTNTEAFF.

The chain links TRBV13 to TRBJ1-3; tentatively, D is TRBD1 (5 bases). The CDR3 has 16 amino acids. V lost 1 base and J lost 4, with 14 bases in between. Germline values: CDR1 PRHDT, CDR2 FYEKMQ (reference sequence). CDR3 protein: CASSLEGRTTGNTIYF. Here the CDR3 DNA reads TGTGCCAGCAGCTTAGAAGGCAGGACAACGGGAAACACCATATATTTT.

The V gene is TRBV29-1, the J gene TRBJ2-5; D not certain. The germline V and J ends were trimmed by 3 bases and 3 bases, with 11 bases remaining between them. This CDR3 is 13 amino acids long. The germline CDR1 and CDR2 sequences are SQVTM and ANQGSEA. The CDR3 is CSVDWAEKETQYF. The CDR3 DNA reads TGCAGCGTTGATTGGGCAGAAAAAGAGACCCAGTACTTC.